These 7 T cell receptor beta chains came from one sample sequenced in a study of cytomegalovirus exposure and HLA in healthy donors (dated by TCRdb to 2016 to 2017). The library was generated by the immunoSEQ multiplex PCR assay. For the multiplex PCR, a mixture combining 60 forward primers for TCR Vbeta segments and 13 reverse primers for TCR Jbeta segments was used. TCRdb carries this immuneACCESS record with in-frame sequences only. Its versions omit some clonotypes, under half of them owing to an unresolved V gene in the studies checked, with the rest unexplained. A total of around 150,000 clones appear in this sample, approximately 73% of them only once. The ten largest clones take up over 9.5% of the sample. Sequencing was carried out using PBMCs. The receptor source for this set is a man younger than 40 in good health and CMV-seropositive.

The chain recombines TRBV28 with TRBJ1-2; TRBD1 matches at 8 bases. V trimming: 2 bases; J trimming: 8 bases; junction bases outside the gene matches: 10. The CDR3 spans 15 residues. The germline V gene encodes CDR1 MDHEN and CDR2 SYDVKM. The CDR3 nucleotides read TGTGCCAGCAGTTTAGTAACAGGGGGATCCGGCGGCTACACCTTC. It encodes CASSLVTGGSGGYTF.

V and J are TRBV9 and TRBJ2-1; 12 bases line up with TRBD2. Per germline, CDR1 SGDLS and CDR2 YYNGEE. Trimming at V came to 3 bases and at J to 5 bases, leaving 6 bases not matched to a gene. This CDR3 has 16 amino acids. CDR3 sequence: CASSGPGLAGHNEQFF. CDR3 bases: TGTGCCAGCAGCGGACCGGGACTAGCGGGTCACAATGAGCAGTTCTTC.

In its sample, this clone was seen once. V gene TRBV18 combines with J gene TRBJ2-2; a possible D gene is TRBD2 (6 bases). Germline V gives CDR1 KGHSH, CDR2 LQKENI. Trimming left V 2 bases short and J 6 bases short, with 16 bases between. The CDR3 is 16 residues long. CDR3 nucleotide sequence: TGTGCCAGCTCACCAAATGCTGCAGGAGGGGCCGGGGAGCTGTTTTTT. Amino acid sequence: CASSPNAAGGAGELFF.

The V and J genes are TRBV4-2 and TRBJ1-1; 10 bases map to TRBD1. Germline V gene data show CDR1 as LGHNA and CDR2 as YNFKEQ. J was trimmed by 11 bases and V by 1 base; bases with no gene match: 16. There are 17 residues in the CDR3. CDR3 coding DNA: TGTGCCAGCAGCCAAGTACTCCCGGGACAGGGGCTCGTGTGGGCTTTCTTT. Protein: CASSQVLPGQGLVWAFF.

CDR3 sequence: CASSPSLGGTGPFEQYF. DNA of the CDR3: TGTGCCAGCAGCCCATCTTTAGGTGGGACAGGACCTTTCGAGCAGTACTTC. The chain has TRBV14 and TRBJ2-7, with 8 bases aligning to TRBD1. Germline loops: CDR1 SGHDN, CDR2 FVKESK. V was clipped by 4 bases and J by 6 bases; unmatched bases: 17. The CDR3 has 17 residues.

This chain connects TRBV27 to TRBJ2-5; D call uncertain. CDR3 length: 14 residues. Deletions cut 1 base from V and 2 bases from J, with 8 bases between. Germline V gene lookup returns CDR1 MNHEY and CDR2 SMNVEV (reference sequence). The CDR3 region has the DNA TGTGCCAGCAGTTTATTTGGCAGTCAAGAGACCCAGTACTTC. Translation gives CASSLFGSQETQYF.

The chain joins TRBV6-4 to TRBJ1-2, with 7 bases matching TRBD1. The junction had 5 bases not matched to a gene; V was cut back by 6 bases and J by 4 bases. This CDR3 is built from 13 residues. The germline V gene encodes CDR1 MRHNA and CDR2 SNTAGT. As DNA, the CDR3 is TGTGCCAGCAGGGGCCGGGACAGCTATGGCTACACCTTC. It encodes CASRGRDSYGYTF.